This T cell receptor (beta chain) was sequenced for a study of regulatory T cells in long-lasting Graves disease. Trimming cost V 4 bases and J 5 bases, with 15 bases left between them. The CDR3 totals 15 residues. Germline CDR1 and CDR2: LGHDT and YNNKEL (reference sequence). For this clonotype: Antigen unknown.

Study-wide points: Lower TCR diversity characterized persistent Graves' patients relative to newly diagnosed patients.

Noted time point: newly diagnosed GD, antithyroid drugs for less than 3 months. PBMC RNA served as the TCR library source. All patients originated from an endocrinology department located in Xi'an, China. To make TCR beta libraries, researchers used iRepertoire HTBI primers and Arm-PCR of CDR3 regions. TCRdb redid the calling of the multiplex PCR reads with MiXCR, one entry per CDR3 protein. This table has under 700,000 distinct CDR3 sequences, roughly 15% appearing once. This sample was shared with a second study, whose subject was T cells in Graves' hyperthyroidism and ophthalmopathy. That paper states: Graves' hyperthyroidism was deemed stable given no ophthalmopathy progression within 18 months.

The receptor comes from a woman aged 40-65 years with Graves disease. V and J are TRBV3-1 and TRBJ1-5; no reliable D call. Sequences were derived from peripheral blood mononuclear cells (PBMCs), sampled at new diagnosis, from a patient treated with antithyroid drugs. The CDR3 sequence: CASSLSGRYDQPQHF. The DNA of the CDR3 is TGTGCCAGCAGCCTTTCCGGCCGATACGATCAGCCCCAGCATTTT.